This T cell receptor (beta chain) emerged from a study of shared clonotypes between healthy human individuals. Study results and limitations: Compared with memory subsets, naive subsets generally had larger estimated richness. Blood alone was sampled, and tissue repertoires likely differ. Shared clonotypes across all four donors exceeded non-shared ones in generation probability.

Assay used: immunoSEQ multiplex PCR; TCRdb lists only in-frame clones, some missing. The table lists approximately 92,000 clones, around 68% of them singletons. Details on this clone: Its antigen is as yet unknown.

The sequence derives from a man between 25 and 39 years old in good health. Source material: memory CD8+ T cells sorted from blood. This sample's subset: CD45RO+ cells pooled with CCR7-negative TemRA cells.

The CDR3: CASDFWDTQYF. CDR3 bases: TGTGCCAGCGATTTCTGGGATACGCAGTATTTT. The J gene is TRBJ2-3, the V gene TRBV11-2; D gene ambiguous. The CDR3 has 11 amino acids. The V gene lost 8 bases and the J gene lost 6 bases, with 9 bases spanning the gap. In germline, CDR1 is SGHAT, CDR2 FQNNGV.